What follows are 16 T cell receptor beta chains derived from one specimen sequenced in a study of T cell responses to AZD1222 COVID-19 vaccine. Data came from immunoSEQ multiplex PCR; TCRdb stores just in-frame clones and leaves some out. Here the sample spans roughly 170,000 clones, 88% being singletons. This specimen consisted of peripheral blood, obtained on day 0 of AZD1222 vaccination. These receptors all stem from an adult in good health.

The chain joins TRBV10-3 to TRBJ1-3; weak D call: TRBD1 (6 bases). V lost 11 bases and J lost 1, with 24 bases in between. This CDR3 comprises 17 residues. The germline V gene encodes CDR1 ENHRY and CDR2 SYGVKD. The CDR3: CAVQDSRGFLSGNTIYF. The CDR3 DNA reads TGTGCCGTACAGGACAGCCGGGGGTTCTTGTCTGGAAACACCATATATTTT.

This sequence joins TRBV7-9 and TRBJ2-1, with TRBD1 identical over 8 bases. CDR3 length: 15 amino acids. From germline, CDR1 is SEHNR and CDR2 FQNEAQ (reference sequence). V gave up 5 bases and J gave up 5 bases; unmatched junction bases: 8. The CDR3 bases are TGTGCCAGCAGCCCCCGCGGGACAGGTAACAATGAGCAGTTCTTC. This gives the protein CASSPRGTGNNEQFF.

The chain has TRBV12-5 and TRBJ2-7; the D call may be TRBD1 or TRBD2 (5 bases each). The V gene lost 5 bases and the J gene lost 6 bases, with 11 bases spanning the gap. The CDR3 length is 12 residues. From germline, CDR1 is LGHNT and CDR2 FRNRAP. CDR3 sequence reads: CASGIHGGEQYF. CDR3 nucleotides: TGTGCTAGTGGTATCCATGGGGGCGAGCAGTACTTC.

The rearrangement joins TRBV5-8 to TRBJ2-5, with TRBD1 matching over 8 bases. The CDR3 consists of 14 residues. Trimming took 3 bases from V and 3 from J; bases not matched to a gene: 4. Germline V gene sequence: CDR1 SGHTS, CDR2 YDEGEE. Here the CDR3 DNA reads TGTGCCAGCAGCTCGACAGGGGTGAAAGAGACCCAGTACTTC. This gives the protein CASSSTGVKETQYF. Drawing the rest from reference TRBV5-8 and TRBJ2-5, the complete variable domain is EAGVTQSPTHLIKTRGQQATLRCSPISGHTSVYWYQQALGLGLQFLLWYDEGEERNRGNFPPRFSGRQFPNYSSELNVNALELEDSALYLCASSSTGVKETQYFGPGTRLLVL.

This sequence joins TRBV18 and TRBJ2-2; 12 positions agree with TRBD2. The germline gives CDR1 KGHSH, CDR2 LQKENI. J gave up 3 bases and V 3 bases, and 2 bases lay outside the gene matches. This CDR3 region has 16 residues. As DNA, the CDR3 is TGTGCCAGCTCACCCCCTAGCGGGGGGGACACCGGGGAGCTGTTTTTT. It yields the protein CASSPPSGGDTGELFF.

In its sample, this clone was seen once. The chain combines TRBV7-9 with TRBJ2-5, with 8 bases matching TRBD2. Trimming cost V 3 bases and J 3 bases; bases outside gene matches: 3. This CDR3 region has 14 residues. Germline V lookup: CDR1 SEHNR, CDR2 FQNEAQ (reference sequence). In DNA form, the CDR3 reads TGTGCCAGCAGCTTCCGGGGGGGTGAAGAGACCCAGTACTTC. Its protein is CASSFRGGEETQYF.

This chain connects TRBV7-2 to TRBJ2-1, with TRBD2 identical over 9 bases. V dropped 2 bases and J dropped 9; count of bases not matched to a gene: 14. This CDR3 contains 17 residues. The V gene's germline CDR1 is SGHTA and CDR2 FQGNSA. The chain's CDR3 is CASSLIVGGGRASEQFF. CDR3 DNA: TGTGCCAGCAGCTTAATTGTTGGTGGCGGGAGGGCCTCTGAGCAGTTCTTC.

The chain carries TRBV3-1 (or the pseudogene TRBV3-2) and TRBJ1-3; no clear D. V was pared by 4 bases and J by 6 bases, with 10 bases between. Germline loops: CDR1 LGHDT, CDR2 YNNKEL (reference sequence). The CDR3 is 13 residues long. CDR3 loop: CASSPAGPNTIYF. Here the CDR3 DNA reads TGTGCCAGCAGCCCGGCCGGGCCAAACACCATATATTTT.

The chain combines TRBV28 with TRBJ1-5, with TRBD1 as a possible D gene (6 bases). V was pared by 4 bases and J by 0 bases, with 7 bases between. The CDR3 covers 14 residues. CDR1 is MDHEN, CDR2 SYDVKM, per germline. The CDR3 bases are TGTGCCAGCAGTTACAGGGCTAGCAATCAGCCCCAGCATTTT. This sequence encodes CASSYRASNQPQHF.

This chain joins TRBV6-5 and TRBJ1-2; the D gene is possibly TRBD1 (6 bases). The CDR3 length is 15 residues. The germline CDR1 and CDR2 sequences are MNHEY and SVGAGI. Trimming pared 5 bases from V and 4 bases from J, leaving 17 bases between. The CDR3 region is CASSPLAGAIYGYTF. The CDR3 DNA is TGTGCCAGCAGTCCCCTGGCGGGGGCAATCTATGGCTACACCTTC.

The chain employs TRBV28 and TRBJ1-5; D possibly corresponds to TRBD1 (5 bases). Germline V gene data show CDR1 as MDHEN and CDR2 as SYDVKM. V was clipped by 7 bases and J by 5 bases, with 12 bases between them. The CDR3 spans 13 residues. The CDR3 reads CASTRGGDQPQHF. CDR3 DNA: TGTGCCAGCACTCGCGGAGGGGATCAGCCCCAGCATTTT.

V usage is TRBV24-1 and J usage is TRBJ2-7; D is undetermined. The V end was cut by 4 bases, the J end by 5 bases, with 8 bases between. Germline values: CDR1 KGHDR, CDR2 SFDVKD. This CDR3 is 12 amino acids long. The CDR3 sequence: CATSDFRHEQYF. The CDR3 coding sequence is TGTGCCACCAGTGACTTTCGGCACGAGCAGTACTTC.

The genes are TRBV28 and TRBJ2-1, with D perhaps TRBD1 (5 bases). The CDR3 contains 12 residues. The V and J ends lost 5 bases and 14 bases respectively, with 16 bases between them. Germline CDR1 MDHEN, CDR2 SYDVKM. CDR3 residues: CASSKETVRKFF. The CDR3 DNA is TGTGCCAGCAGTAAAGAGACAGTCCGGAAGTTCTTC. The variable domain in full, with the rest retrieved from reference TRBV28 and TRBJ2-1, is DVKVTQSSRYLVKRTGEKVFLECVQDMDHENMFWYRQDPGLGLRLIYFSYDVKMKEKGDIPEGYSVSREKKERFSLILESASTNQTSMYLCASSKETVRKFFGPGTRLTVL.

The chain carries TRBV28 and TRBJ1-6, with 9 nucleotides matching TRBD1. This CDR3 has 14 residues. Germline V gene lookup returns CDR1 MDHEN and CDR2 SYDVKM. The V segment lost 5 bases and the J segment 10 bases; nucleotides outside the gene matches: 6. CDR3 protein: CASSATGGDSPLHF. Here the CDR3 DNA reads TGTGCCAGCAGTGCAACAGGGGGCGACTCACCCCTCCACTTT.

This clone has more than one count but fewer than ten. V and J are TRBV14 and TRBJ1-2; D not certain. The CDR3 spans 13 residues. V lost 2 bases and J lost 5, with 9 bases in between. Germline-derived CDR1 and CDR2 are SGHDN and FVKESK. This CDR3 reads CASSQSEKYGYTF. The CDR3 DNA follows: TGTGCCAGCAGCCAAAGCGAAAAATATGGCTACACCTTC.

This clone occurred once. CDR3 DNA: TGTGCCAGCTCACACCTCCCCTCAGGAGATACGCAGTATTTT. Its translation is CASSHLPSGDTQYF. V gene TRBV18 combines with J gene TRBJ2-3; D is undetermined. V was clipped by 4 bases and J by 5 bases, with 13 bases between them. This CDR3 region has 14 residues. Germline V lookup: CDR1 KGHSH, CDR2 LQKENI.